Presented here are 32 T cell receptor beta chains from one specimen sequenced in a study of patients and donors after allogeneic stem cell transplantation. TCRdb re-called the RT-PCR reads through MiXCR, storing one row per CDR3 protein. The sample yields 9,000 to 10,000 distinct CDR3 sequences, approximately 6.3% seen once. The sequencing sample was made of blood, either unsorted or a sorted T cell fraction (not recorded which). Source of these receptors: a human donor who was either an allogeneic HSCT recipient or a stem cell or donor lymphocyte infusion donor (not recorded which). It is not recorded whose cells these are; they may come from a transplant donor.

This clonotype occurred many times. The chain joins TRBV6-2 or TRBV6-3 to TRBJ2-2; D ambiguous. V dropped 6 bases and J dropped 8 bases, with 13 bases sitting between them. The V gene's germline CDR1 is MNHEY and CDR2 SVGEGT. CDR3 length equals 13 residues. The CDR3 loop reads CASRQEDRGELFF. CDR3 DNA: TGTGCCAGCAGGCAAGAAGATAGAGGGGAGCTGTTTTTT.

CDR3 bases: TGTGCCAGCAGCAGGAAGGGGACGGGCTCCTACGAGCAGTACTTC. Protein sequence: CASSRKGTGSYEQYF. This sequence joins TRBV27 and TRBJ2-7; either TRBD1 or TRBD2 may fit D (5 bases each). Deletions cut 6 bases from V and 0 bases from J, with 15 bases between. CDR1 and CDR2 (germline): MNHEY, SMNVEV (reference sequence). The CDR3 loop spans 15 amino acids.

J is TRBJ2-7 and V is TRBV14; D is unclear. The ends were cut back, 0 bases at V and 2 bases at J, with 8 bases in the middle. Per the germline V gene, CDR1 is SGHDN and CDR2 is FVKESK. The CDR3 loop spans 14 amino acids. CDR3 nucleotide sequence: TGTGCCAGCAGCCAAGATTTAGGGCCCTACGAGCAGTACTTC. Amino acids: CASSQDLGPYEQYF.

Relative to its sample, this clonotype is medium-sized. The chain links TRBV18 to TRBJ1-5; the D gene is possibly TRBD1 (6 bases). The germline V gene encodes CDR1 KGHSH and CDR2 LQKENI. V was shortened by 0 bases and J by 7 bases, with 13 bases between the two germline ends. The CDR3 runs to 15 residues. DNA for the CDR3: TGTGCCAGCTCACCACCCAATAGGGGGGGGCAGCCCCAGCATTTT. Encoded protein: CASSPPNRGGQPQHF.

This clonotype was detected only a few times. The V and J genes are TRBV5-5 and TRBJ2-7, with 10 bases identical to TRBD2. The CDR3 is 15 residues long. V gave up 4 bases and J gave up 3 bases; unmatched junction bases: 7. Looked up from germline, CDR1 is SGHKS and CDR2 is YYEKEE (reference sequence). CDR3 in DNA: TGTGCCAGCAGCCCGGGGACTAGCGTGGACTACGAGCAGTACTTC. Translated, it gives CASSPGTSVDYEQYF.

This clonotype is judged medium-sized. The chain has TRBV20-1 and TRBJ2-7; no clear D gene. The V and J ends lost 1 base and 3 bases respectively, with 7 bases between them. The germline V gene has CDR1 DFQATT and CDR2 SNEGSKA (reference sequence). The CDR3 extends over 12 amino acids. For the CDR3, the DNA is TGCAGTGCTAGAGGTCCCAGCTACGAGCAGTACTTC. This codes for CSARGPSYEQYF.

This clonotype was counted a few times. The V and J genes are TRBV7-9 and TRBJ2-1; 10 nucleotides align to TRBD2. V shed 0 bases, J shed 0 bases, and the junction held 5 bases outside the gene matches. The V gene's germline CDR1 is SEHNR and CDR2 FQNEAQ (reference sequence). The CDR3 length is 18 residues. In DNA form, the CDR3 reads TGTGCCAGCAGCTTAGCTAGCGGGAGGTTGAGCTCCTACAATGAGCAGTTCTTC. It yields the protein CASSLASGRLSSYNEQFF.

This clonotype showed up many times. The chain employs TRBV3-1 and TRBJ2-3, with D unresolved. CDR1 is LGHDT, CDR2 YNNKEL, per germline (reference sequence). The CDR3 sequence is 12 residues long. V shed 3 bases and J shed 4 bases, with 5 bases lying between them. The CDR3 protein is CASSQVSDTQYF. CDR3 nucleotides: TGTGCCAGCAGCCAGGTCTCAGATACGCAGTATTTT.

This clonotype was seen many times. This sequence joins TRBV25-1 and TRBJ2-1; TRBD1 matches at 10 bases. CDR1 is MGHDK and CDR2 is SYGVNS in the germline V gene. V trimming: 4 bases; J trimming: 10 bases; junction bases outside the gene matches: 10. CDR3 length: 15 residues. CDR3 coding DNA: TGTGCCAGCAGTGCACCGGGACAGGGGCTTTGGGAGCAGTTCTTC. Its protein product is CASSAPGQGLWEQFF.

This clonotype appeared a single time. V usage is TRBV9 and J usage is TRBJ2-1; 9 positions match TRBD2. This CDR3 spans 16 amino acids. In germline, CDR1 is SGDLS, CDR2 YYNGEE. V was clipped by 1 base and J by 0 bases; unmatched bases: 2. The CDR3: CASSVNSGSSYNEQFF. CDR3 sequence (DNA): TGTGCCAGCAGCGTAAATAGCGGGAGCTCCTACAATGAGCAGTTCTTC.

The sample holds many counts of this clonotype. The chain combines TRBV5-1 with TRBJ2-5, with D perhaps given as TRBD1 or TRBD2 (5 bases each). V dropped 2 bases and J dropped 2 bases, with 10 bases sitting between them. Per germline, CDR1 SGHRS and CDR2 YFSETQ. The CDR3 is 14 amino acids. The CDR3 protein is CASSFGTDQETQYF. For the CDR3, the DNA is TGCGCCAGCAGCTTTGGGACGGATCAAGAGACCCAGTACTTC.

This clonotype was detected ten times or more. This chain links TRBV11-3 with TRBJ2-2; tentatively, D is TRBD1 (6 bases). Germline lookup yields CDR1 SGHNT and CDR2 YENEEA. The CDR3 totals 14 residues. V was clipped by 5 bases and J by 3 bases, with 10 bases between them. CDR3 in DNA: TGTGCCAGCAGCCACAGGGCGCACACCGGGGAGCTGTTTTTT. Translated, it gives CASSHRAHTGELFF.

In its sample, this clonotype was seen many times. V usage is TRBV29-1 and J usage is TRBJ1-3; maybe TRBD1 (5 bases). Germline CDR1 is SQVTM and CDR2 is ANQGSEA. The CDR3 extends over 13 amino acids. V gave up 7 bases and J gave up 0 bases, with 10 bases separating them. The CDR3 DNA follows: TGCAGCGCCCAGGGTAGCTCTGGAAACACCATATATTTT. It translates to CSAQGSSGNTIYF.

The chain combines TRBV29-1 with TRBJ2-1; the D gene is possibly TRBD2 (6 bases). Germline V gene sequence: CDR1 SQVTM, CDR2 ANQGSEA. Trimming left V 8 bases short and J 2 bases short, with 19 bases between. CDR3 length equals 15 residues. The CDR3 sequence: CSTDSRRVAYNEQFF. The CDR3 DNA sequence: TGCAGCACCGATTCGAGGAGGGTGGCCTACAATGAGCAGTTCTTC.

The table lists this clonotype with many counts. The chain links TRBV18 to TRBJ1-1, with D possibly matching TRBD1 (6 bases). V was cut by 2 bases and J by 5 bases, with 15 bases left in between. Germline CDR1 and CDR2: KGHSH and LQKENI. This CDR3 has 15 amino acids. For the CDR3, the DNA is TGTGCCAGCTCACCAAGAGGGGGAGGAGGTACTGAAGCTTTCTTT. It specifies CASSPRGGGGTEAFF.

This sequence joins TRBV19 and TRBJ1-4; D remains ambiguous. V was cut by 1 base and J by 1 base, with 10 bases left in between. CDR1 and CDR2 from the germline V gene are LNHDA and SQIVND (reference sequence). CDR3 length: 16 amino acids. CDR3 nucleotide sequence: TGTGCCAGTAGTATAGGAGTCGGAAGAACTAATGAAAAACTGTTTTTT. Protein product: CASSIGVGRTNEKLFF.

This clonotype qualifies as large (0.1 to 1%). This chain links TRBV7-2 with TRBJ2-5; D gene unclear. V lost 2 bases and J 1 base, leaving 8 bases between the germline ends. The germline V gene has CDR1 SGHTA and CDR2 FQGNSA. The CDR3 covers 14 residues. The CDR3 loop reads CASSLQGSQETQYF. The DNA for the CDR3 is TGTGCCAGCAGCTTACAAGGGTCCCAAGAGACCCAGTACTTC.

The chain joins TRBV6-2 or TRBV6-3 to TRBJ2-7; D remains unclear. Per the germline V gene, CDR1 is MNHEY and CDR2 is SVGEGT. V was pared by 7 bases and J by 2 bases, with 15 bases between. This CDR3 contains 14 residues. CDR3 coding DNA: TGTGCCAGCACCACGACTTTGGTCCCCTACGAGCAGTACTTC. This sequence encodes CASTTTLVPYEQYF.

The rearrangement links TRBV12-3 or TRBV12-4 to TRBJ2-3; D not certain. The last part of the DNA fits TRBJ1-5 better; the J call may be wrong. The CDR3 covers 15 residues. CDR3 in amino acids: CASSLDPSRTDTQHF. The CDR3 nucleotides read TGTGCCAGCAGTTTGGACCCCTCCCGCACAGATACGCAGCATTTT.

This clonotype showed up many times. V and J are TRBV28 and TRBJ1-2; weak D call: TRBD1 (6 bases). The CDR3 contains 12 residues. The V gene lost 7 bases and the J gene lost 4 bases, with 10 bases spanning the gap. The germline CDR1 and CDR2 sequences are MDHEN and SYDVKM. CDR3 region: CASTGQGYGYTF. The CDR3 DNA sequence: TGTGCCAGCACGGGACAAGGCTATGGCTACACCTTC.

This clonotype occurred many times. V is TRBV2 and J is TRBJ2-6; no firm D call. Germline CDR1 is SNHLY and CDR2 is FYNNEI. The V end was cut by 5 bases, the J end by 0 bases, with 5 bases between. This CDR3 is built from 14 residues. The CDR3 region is CASSQSSGANVLTF. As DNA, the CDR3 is TGTGCCAGCAGTCAAAGCTCTGGGGCCAACGTCCTGACTTTC.

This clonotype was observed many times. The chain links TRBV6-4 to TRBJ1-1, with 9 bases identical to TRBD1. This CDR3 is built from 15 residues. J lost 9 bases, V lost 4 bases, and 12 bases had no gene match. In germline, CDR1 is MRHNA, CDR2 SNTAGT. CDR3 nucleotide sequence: TGTGCCAGCAGTGCCCACCCCGGGACAGGGTGGCAAGCTTTCTTT. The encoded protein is CASSAHPGTGWQAFF.

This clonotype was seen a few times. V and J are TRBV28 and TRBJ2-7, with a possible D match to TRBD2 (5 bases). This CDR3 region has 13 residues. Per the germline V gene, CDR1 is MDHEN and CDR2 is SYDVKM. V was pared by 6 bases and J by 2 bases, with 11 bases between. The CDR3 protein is CASRRSGTYEQYF. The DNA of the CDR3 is TGTGCCAGCAGGCGCTCGGGGACCTACGAGCAGTACTTC.

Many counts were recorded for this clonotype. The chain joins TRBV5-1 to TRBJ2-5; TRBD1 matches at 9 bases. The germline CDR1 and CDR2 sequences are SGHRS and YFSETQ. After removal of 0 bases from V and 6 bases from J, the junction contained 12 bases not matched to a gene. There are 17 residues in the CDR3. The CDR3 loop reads CASSLALDRGKGKTQYF. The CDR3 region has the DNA TGCGCCAGCAGCTTGGCCCTCGACAGGGGGAAGGGAAAGACCCAGTACTTC.

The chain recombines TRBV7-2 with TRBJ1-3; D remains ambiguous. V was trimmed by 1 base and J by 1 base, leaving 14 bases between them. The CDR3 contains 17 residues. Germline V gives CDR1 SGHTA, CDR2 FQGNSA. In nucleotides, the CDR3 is TGTGCCAGCAGCTTAGGGCCCAGCCTCGATTCTGGAAACACCATATATTTT. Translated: CASSLGPSLDSGNTIYF.

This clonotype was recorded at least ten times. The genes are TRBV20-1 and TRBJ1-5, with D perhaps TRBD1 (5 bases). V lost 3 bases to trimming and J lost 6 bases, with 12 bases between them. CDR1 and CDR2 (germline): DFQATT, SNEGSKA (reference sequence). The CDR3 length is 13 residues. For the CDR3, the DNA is TGCAGTGCTAGTCCCCAGCAGGGTCAGCCCCAGCATTTT. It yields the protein CSASPQQGQPQHF.

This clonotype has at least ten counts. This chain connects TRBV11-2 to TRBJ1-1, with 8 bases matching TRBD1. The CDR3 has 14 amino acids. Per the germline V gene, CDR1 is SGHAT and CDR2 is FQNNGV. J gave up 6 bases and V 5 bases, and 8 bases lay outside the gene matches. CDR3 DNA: TGTGCCAGCAGCATCCAGGGGGCGGGAGCTGAAGCTTTCTTT. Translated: CASSIQGAGAEAFF.

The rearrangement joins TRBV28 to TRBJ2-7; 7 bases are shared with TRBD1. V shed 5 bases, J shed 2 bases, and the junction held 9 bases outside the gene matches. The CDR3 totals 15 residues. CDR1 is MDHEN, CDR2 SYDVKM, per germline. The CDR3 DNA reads TGTGCCAGCAGTCTCCCGACAGGGAGACCCTACGAGCAGTACTTC. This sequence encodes CASSLPTGRPYEQYF.

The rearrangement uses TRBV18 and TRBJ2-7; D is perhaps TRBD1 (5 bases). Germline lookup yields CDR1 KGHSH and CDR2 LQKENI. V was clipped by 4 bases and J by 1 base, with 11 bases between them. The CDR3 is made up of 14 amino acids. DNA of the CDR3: TGTGCCAGCTCACTAACCGACAGATCCTACGAGCAGTACTTC. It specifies CASSLTDRSYEQYF.

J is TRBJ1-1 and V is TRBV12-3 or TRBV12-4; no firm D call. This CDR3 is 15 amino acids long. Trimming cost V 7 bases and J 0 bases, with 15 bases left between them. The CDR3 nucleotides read TGTGCCAGCACCTACGGACGGACGCTGAACACTGAAGCTTTCTTT. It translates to CASTYGRTLNTEAFF.

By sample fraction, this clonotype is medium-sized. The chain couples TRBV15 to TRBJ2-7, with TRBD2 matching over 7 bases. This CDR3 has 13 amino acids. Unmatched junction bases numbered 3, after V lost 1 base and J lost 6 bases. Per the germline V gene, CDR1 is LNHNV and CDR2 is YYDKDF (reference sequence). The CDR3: CATSRVLAGEQYF. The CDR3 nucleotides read TGTGCCACCAGCAGAGTATTAGCGGGCGAGCAGTACTTC.

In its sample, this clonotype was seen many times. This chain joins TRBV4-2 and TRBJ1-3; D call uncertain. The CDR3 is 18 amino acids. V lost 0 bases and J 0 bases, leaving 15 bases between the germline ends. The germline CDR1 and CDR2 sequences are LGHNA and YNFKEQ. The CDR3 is CASSQDIYGGSSGNTIYF. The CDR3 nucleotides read TGTGCCAGCAGCCAAGATATCTACGGCGGGAGCTCTGGAAACACCATATATTTT.